The sequence of this TCR beta chain was determined in a study of T cell changes during pregnancy in multiple sclerosis. Trimming took 2 bases from V and 5 from J; bases not matched to a gene: 6. The CDR3 has 14 residues. The germline V gene has CDR1 SGHNT and CDR2 YYREEE (reference sequence). Measured with immunoSEQ multiplex PCR; TCRdb has only the in-frame clones, and not every one. Counted here are about 100,000 clones, more than 85% occurring once; the ten biggest clones make up 3% to 3.5%. Sequenced material: peripheral blood, taken in the second trimester of pregnancy. The sequence was collected from a female donor with multiple sclerosis, enrolled in a pregnancy study. J is TRBJ2-7 and V is TRBV5-4; TRBD1 agrees at 8 bases. The CDR3 coding sequence is TGTGCCAGCAGCTTCGGACAGGGAGTTAACGAGCAGTACTTC. This encodes CASSFGQGVNEQYF. Full variable domain (outside the CDR3, taken from reference TRBV5-4 and TRBJ2-7): ETGVTQSPTHLIKTRGQQVTLRCSSQSGHNTVSWYQQALGQGPQFIFQYYREEENGRGNFPPRFSGLQFPNYSSELNVNALELDDSALYLCASSFGQGVNEQYFGPGTRLTVT.